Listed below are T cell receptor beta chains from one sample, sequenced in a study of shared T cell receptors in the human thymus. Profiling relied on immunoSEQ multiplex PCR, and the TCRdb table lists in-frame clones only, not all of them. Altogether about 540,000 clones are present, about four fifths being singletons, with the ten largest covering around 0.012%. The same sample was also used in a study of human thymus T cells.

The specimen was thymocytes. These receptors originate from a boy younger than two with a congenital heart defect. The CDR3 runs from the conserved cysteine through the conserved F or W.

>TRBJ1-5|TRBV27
CASSFLGQGNQPQHF
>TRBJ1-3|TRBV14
CASSQDIRERSGNTIYF
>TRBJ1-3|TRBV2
CASICRGEGNTIYF
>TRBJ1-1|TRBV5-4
CASSLFRDREGANTEAFF
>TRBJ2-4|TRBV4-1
CASSPDTGGWRAKNIQYF
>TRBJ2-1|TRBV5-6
CASSPDRGGYNEQFF
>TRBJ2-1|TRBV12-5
CASGPGLAGGLGNEQFF
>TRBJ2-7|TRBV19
CASSIGSGRYEQYF
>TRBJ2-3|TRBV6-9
CASSPSGLAGPDTQYF
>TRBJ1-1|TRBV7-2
CASSFRGNTEAFF
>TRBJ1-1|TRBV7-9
CASSLQQGAGGRFFF
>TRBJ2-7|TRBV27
CASRGGLEQYF
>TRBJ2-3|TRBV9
CASSERPDSDTQYF
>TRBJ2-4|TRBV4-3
CASSQDVADTAKNIQYF
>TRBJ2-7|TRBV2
CASSGRTVMGEQYF
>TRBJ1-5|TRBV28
CASSPYWTGGVSNQPQHF
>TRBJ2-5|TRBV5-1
CASRWTGETQYF
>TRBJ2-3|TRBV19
CASSIVTGADTQYF
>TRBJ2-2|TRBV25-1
CASSESSPKQYTGELFF
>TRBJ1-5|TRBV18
CASSRGGNQPQHF
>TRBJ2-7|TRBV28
CASSFRYEQYF
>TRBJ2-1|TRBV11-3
CASSPGLAPNEQFF
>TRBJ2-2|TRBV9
CASSKSSGRAGELFF
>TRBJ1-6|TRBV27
CASSLRGGNGSPLHF
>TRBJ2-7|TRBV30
CAWSVLATGGGHEQYF
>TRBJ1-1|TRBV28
CASSLGDTEAFF
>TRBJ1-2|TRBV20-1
CSATAGYTF
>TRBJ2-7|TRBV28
CASSPPPSGGTRDQVSYEQYF
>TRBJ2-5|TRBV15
CATSVRNQETQYF
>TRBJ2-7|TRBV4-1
CASSQGQRTTYEQYF
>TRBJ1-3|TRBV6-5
CASSWGTAGNTIYF
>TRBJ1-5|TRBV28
CASSLFPPEEPLSNQPQHF
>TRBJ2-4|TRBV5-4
CASARDLAKNIQYF
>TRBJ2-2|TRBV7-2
CASSPVAGATGELFF
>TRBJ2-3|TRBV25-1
CASSPREGRADTQYF
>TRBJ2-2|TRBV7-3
CASSASGLAANTGELFF
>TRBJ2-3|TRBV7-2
CASSLAVGAESADTQYF
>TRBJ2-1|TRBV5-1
CASSLEQPGNEQFF
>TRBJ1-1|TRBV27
CASSAAGTGRTEAFF
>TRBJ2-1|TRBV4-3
CASSPVYSYNEQFF
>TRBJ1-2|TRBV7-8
CASSLGQGDGYTF